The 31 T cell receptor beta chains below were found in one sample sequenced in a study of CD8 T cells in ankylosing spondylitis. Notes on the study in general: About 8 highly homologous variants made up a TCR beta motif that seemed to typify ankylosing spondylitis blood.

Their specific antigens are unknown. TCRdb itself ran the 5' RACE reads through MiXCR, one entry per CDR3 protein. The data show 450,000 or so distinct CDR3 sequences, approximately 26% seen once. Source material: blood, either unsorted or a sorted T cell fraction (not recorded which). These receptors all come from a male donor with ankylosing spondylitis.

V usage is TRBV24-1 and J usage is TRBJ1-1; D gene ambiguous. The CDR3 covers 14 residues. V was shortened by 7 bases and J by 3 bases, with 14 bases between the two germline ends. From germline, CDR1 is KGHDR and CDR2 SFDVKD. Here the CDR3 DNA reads TGTGCCACCAGCCCAGGAACGGAGGACACTGAAGCTTTCTTT. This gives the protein CATSPGTEDTEAFF.

The CDR3: CASSRGQGRGTEAFF. The CDR3 DNA reads as TGTGCCAGCAGCCGCGGACAGGGTAGAGGGACTGAAGCTTTCTTT. This chain joins TRBV3-1 and TRBJ1-1; TRBD1 agrees at 8 bases. The junction had 9 bases not matched to a gene; V was cut back by 4 bases and J by 5 bases. This CDR3 has 15 amino acids. CDR1 and CDR2 from the germline V gene are LGHDT and YNNKEL (reference sequence).

The chain's CDR3 is CATSDPRSGGDGYTF. The CDR3 DNA follows: TGTGCCACCAGTGATCCCCGATCGGGTGGGGATGGCTACACCTTC. The chain joins TRBV24-1 to TRBJ1-2; D is unclear. The CDR3 loop spans 15 amino acids. The V and J ends lost 3 bases and 6 bases respectively, with 16 bases between them. The germline V gene has CDR1 KGHDR and CDR2 SFDVKD.

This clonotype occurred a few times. The CDR3 DNA sequence: TGTGCCAGCAGCTCCGGGACTACGACTGAGCAGTTCTTC. Its protein product is CASSSGTTTEQFF. This chain connects TRBV7-2 to TRBJ2-1, with 7 nucleotides matching TRBD2. The CDR3 sequence is 13 residues long. The germline V gene has CDR1 SGHTA and CDR2 FQGNSA. Trimming removed 4 bases from V and 9 bases from J; junction bases left unmatched: 6. Full variable domain (rest looked up from reference TRBV7-2 and TRBJ2-1): GAGVSQSPSNKVTEKGKDVELRCDPISGHTALYWYRQSLGQGLEFLIYFQGNSAPDKSGLPSDRFSAERTGGSVSTLTIQRTQQEDSAVYLCASSSGTTTEQFFGPGTRLTVL.

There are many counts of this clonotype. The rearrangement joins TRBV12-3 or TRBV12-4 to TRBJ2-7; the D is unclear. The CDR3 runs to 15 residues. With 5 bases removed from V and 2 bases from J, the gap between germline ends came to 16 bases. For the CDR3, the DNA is TGTGCCAGCAGTCCCGACCTGGTTAGCACCTACGAGCAGTACTTC. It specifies CASSPDLVSTYEQYF.

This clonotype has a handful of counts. CDR3 sequence (DNA): TGCGCCAGCAGCCAAGAAGGACTCCACGGGGATCAGCCCCAGCATTTT. It encodes CASSQEGLHGDQPQHF. The chain couples TRBV4-1 to TRBJ1-5; unclear D gene. The CDR3 is made up of 16 amino acids. Germline-derived CDR1 and CDR2 are MGHRA and YSYEKL. With 0 bases removed from V and 5 bases from J, the gap between germline ends came to 14 bases.

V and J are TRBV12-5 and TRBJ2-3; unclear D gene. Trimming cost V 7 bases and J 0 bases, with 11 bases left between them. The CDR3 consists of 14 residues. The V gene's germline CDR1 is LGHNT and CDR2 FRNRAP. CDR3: CASAGQTSTDTQYF. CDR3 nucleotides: TGTGCTAGTGCTGGCCAAACTAGCACAGATACGCAGTATTTT.

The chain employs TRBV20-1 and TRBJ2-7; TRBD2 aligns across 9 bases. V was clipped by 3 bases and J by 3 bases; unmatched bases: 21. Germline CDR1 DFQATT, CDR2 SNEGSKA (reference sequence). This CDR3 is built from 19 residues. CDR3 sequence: CSASSPGGNLLAGRYEQYF. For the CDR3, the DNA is TGCAGTGCTAGCTCCCCAGGAGGGAACCTACTAGCGGGTCGCTACGAGCAGTACTTC.

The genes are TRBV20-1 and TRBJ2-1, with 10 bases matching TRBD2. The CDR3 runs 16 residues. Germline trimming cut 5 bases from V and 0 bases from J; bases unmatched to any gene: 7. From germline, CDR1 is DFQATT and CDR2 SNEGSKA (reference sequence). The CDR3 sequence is CSAPGPSGSSYNEQFF. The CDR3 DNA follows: TGCAGTGCTCCCGGGCCTAGCGGGAGCTCCTACAATGAGCAGTTCTTC.

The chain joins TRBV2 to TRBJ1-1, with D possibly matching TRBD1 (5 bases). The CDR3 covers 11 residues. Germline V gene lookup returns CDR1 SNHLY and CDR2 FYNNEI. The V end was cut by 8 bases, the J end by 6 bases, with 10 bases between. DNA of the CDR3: TGTGCCAGCGGGGGGGACTCTGAAGCTTTCTTT. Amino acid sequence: CASGGDSEAFF. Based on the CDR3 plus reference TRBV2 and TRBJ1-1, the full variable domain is EPEVTQTPSHQVTQMGQEVILRCVPISNHLYFYWYRQILGQKVEFLVSFYNNEISEKSEIFDDQFSVERPDGSNFTLKIRSTKLEDSAMYFCASGGDSEAFFGQGTRLTVV.

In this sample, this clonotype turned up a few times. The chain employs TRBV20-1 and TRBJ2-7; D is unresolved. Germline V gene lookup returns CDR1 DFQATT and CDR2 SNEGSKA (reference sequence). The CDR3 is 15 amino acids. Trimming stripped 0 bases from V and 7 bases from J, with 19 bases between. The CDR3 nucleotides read TGCAGTGCTAGAGACCCCGGACGATGGTTAAGGGAGCAGTACTTC. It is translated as CSARDPGRWLREQYF.

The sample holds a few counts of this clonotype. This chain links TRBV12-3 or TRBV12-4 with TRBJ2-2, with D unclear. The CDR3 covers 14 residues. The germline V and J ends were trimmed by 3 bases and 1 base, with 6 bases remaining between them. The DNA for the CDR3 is TGTGCCAGCAGTTTGGGTTGGAACACCGGGGAGCTGTTTTTT. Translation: CASSLGWNTGELFF.

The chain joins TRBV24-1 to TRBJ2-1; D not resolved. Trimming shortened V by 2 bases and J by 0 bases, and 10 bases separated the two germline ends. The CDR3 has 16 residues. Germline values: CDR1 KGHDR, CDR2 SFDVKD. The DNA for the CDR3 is TGTGCCACCAGTGATTCCGCGAGAGCCTCCTACAATGAGCAGTTCTTC. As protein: CATSDSARASYNEQFF.

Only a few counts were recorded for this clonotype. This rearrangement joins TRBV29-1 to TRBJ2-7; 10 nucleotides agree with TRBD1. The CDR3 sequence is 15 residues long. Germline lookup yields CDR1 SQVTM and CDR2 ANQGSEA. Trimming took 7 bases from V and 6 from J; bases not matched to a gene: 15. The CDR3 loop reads CSAGDSGTGVREQYF. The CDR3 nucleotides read TGCAGCGCCGGAGACTCCGGGACAGGGGTCCGCGAGCAGTACTTC.

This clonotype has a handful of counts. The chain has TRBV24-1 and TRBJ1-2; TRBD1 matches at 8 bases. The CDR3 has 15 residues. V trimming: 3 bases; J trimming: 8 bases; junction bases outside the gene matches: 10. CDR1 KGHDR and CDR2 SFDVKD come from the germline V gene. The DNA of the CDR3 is TGTGCCACCAGTGATCGTGGACAGGGTCCGTCGGGCTACACCTTC. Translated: CATSDRGQGPSGYTF.

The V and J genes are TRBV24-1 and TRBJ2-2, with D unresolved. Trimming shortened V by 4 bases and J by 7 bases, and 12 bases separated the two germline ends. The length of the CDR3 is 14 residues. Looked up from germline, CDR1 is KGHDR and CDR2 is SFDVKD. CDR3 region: CATSDPGPFGELFF. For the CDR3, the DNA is TGTGCCACCAGTGACCCCGGACCATTCGGGGAGCTGTTTTTT.

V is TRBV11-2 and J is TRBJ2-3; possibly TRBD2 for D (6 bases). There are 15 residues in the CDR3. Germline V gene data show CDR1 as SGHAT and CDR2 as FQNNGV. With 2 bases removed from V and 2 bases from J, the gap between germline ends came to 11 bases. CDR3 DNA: TGTGCCAGCAGCTTATTTAGCGGACCCACAGATACGCAGTATTTT. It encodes CASSLFSGPTDTQYF.

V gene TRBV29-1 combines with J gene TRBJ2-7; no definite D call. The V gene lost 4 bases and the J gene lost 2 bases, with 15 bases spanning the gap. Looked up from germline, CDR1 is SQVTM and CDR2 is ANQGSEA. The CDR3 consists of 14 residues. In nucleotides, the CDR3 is TGCAGCGTTGCCGTCGACGCTAATACCTACGAGCAGTACGTC. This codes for CSVAVDANTYEQYV.

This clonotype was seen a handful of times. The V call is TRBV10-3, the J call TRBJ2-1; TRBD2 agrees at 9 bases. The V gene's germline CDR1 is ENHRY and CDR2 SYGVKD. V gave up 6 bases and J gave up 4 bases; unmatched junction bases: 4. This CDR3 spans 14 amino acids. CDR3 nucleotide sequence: TGTGCCATCAGAGACAGCGGGAGGTACAATGAGCAGTTCTTC. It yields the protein CAIRDSGRYNEQFF.

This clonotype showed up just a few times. The DNA for the CDR3 is TGCAGCGACCGTAGGGGGCTCGGGGAGACCCAGTACTTC. Its protein is CSDRRGLGETQYF. The chain carries TRBV29-1 and TRBJ2-5; 7 bases map to TRBD1. The CDR3 consists of 13 residues. Looked up from germline, CDR1 is SQVTM and CDR2 is ANQGSEA. The trim removed 7 bases at V and 5 bases at J, leaving 10 bases unmatched.

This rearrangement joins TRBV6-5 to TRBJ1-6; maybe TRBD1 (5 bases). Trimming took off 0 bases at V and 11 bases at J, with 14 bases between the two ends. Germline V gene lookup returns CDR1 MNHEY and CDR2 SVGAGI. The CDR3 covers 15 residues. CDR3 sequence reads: CASSYSAGTIAPLHF. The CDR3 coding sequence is TGTGCCAGCAGTTACTCGGCAGGGACGATAGCACCCCTCCACTTT.

Here the CDR3 DNA reads TGTGCCACCAGTGACCAGGGGTATGGCTACACCTTC. Its translation: CATSDQGYGYTF. The chain carries TRBV24-1 and TRBJ1-2; maybe TRBD1 (6 bases). V lost 4 bases and J lost 5, with 7 bases in between. Germline V gives CDR1 KGHDR, CDR2 SFDVKD. The CDR3 sequence is 12 residues long.

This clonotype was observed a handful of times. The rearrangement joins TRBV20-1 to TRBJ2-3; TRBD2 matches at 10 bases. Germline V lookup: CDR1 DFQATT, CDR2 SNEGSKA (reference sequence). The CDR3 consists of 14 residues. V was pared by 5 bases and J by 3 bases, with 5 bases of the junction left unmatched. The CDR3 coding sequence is TGCAGTGCTGTAGCGGGAGGCCATACAGATACGCAGTATTTT. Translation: CSAVAGGHTDTQYF.

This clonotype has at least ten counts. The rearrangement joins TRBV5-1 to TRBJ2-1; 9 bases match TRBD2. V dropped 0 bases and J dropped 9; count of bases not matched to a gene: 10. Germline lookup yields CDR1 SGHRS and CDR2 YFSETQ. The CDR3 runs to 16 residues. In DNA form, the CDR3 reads TGCGCCAGCAGCTTGGCCGGGAGTAGCGGGAGCTCTGAGCAGTTCTTC. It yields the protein CASSLAGSSGSSEQFF.

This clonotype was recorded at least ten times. CDR3 sequence (DNA): TGTGCCAGCAGTCCTACGACGGGAAACACCATATATTTT. Protein product: CASSPTTGNTIYF. This chain links TRBV12-3 or TRBV12-4 with TRBJ1-3, with D unresolved. V was cut by 5 bases and J by 4 bases, with 9 bases left in between. This CDR3 comprises 13 residues.

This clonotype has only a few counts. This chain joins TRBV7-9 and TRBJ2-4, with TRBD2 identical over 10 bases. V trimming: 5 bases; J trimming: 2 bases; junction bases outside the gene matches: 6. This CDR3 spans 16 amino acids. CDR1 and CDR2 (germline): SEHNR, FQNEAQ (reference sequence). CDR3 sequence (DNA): TGTGCCAGCAGCCAGACTAGCGGGCTAACCAAAAACATTCAGTACTTC. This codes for CASSQTSGLTKNIQYF.

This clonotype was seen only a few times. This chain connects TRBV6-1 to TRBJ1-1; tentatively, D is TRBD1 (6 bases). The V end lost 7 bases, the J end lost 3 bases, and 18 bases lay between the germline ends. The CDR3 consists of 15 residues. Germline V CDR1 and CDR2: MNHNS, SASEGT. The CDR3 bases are TGTGCCAGCATGGGGGGCCGGCTTGGAGACACTGAAGCTTTCTTT. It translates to CASMGGRLGDTEAFF.

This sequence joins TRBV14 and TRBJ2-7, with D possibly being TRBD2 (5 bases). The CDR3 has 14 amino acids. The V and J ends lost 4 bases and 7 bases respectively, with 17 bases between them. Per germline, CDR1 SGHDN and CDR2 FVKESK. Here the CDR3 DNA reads TGTGCCAGCAGCCCCTTACTAGGTCCTAGGGAGCAGTACTTC. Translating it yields CASSPLLGPREQYF.

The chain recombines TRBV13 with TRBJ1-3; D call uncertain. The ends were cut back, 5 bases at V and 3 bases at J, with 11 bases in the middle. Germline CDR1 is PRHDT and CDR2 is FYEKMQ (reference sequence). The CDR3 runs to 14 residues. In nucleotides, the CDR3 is TGTGCCAGCAGCCTACACTCGGTTGGAAACACCATATATTTT. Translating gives CASSLHSVGNTIYF.

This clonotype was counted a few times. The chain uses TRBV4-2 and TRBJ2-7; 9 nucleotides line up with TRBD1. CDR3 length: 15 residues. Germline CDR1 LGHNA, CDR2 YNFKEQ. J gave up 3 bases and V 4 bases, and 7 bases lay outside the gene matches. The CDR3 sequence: CASSPGQGGIYEQYF. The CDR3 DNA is TGTGCCAGCAGCCCGGGACAGGGAGGAATCTACGAGCAGTACTTC.

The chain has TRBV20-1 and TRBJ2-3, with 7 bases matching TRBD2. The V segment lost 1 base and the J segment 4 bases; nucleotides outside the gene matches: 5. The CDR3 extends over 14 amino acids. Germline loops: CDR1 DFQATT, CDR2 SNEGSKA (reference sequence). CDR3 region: CSARGGGGADTQYF. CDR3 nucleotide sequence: TGCAGTGCTAGAGGGGGGGGTGGGGCAGATACGCAGTATTTT.